This entry lists 6 T cell receptor beta chains sequenced from one sample in a study of blood T cell repertoires in COVID-19. Profiling relied on immunoSEQ multiplex PCR, and the TCRdb table lists in-frame clones only, not all of them. The sample comprises about 240,000 clones, about 90% of which are singletons, and approximately 7.5% rests with the top ten. The sequencing sample was made of peripheral blood. These receptors were collected from a man in his sixties who had recovered from COVID-19.

The chain recombines TRBV30 with TRBJ2-5, with 12 positions matching TRBD2. Trimming cost V 5 bases and J 1 base; bases outside gene matches: 8. CDR1 GTSNPN and CDR2 SVGIG come from the germline V gene (reference sequence). CDR3 size: 16 residues. CDR3 in DNA: TGTGCCTGGGGCCTGGGACTAGCGGGTTTCCAAGAGACCCAGTACTTC. Amino acids: CAWGLGLAGFQETQYF.

The chain links TRBV12-5 to TRBJ2-7, with TRBD1 identical over 11 bases. This CDR3 spans 23 amino acids. The V and J ends lost 1 base and 4 bases, in that order; junction bases with no gene match: 27. CDR1 is LGHNT, CDR2 FRNRAP, per germline. The CDR3 loop is CASGLARLQLSDRGLRAAYEQYF. CDR3 nucleotides: TGTGCTAGTGGTTTGGCAAGACTCCAGCTCTCGGACAGGGGGCTAAGAGCTGCATACGAGCAGTACTTC. Variable domain in full (rest from reference TRBV12-5 and TRBJ2-7): DARVTQTPRHKVTEMGQEVTMRCQPILGHNTVFWYRQTMMQGLELLAYFRNRAPLDDSGMPKDRFSAEMPDATLATLKIQPSEPRDSAVYFCASGLARLQLSDRGLRAAYEQYFGPGTRLTVT.

The CDR3 region has the DNA TGTGCCAGCAGCCACGACAGGTCCGGGGGCTACACCTTC. Its protein is CASSHDRSGGYTF. The genes are TRBV7-9 and TRBJ1-2; a weak D match, TRBD1 (6 bases). Looked up from germline, CDR1 is SEHNR and CDR2 is FQNEAQ (reference sequence). The CDR3 has 13 residues. V shed 5 bases and J shed 8 bases, with 15 bases lying between them.

The genes are TRBV18 and TRBJ1-4; TRBD1 matches at 9 bases. CDR3 size: 15 residues. Losses at the gene ends were 1 base for V and 6 bases for J; bases not matched to a gene: 3. Germline V gives CDR1 KGHSH, CDR2 LQKENI. CDR3 sequence (DNA): TGTGCCAGCTCACCACAGAGGACAGGGGATGAAAAACTGTTTTTT. Amino acid sequence: CASSPQRTGDEKLFF.

The table lists this clone with a count of one. The V gene is TRBV9, the J gene TRBJ1-6; 8 nucleotides line up with TRBD1. CDR1 and CDR2 (germline): SGDLS, YYNGEE. The CDR3 totals 15 residues. Losses at the gene ends were 3 bases for V and 10 bases for J; bases not matched to a gene: 9. The CDR3 DNA reads TGTGCCAGCAGCGCCACAGGGGGTGTACGGTCACCCCTCCACTTT. This codes for CASSATGGVRSPLHF.

This clone came up once. This chain joins TRBV6-5 and TRBJ1-2; TRBD1 is a possible D gene (5 bases). The V end lost 0 bases, the J end lost 4 bases, and 15 bases lay between the germline ends. The germline gives CDR1 MNHEY, CDR2 SVGAGI. The CDR3 length is 16 residues. CDR3 in amino acids: CASSYSGGEVVYGYTF. DNA of the CDR3: TGTGCCAGCAGTTACTCTGGAGGGGAGGTTGTCTATGGCTACACCTTC.